Listed here are 7 T cell receptor beta chains from one sample, sequenced in a study of cytomegalovirus exposure and HLA in healthy donors. The PCR was carried out with 60 Vbeta primers and 13 Jbeta primers. Sequenced by immunoSEQ multiplex PCR; TCRdb stores in-frame clones only, minus some. The table lists about 200,000 clones, roughly 84% of them singletons, with about 1.5% in the top ten. The specimen was PBMCs. The receptors come from a man aged 50-60 years in good health and CMV-seronegative.

The chain carries TRBV5-1 and TRBJ1-1, with a weak D call TRBD1 (6 bases). The CDR3 extends over 14 amino acids. The germline V gene encodes CDR1 SGHRS and CDR2 YFSETQ. Trimming left V 0 bases short and J 4 bases short, with 10 bases between. CDR3 sequence: CASSLGGLGTEAFF. In DNA, the CDR3 is TGCGCCAGCAGCTTGGGGGGGCTGGGCACTGAAGCTTTCTTT.

The CDR3 DNA sequence: TGTGCCAGCTCACCACCGGCCGGGACTAGCGGTGACGATGAGCAGTTCTTC. Its protein is CASSPPAGTSGDDEQFF. This chain links TRBV18 with TRBJ2-1; 11 nucleotides match TRBD2. The trim removed 0 bases at V and 8 bases at J, leaving 9 bases unmatched. Germline V gene lookup returns CDR1 KGHSH and CDR2 LQKENI. The CDR3 spans 17 residues.

This clone has more than one count but fewer than ten. The chain is built from TRBV5-1 and TRBJ2-1; TRBD2 matches 7 bases. The CDR3 length is 16 residues. Germline trimming cut 3 bases from V and 4 bases from J; bases unmatched to any gene: 10. Germline V gene data show CDR1 as SGHRS and CDR2 as YFSETQ. CDR3 region: CASSYTGTTGYNEQFF. The CDR3 nucleotides are TGCGCCAGCAGCTATACCGGGACTACGGGGTACAATGAGCAGTTCTTC.

The chain combines TRBV5-1 with TRBJ1-1; D possibly corresponds to TRBD1 (6 bases). Germline CDR1 reads SGHRS; CDR2 reads YFSETQ. This CDR3 region has 14 residues. Trimming left V 4 bases short and J 7 bases short, with 17 bases between. CDR3 nucleotide sequence: TGCGCCAGCAGCGCCTGGACAGACGTTGGTGAAGCTTTCTTT. Amino acids: CASSAWTDVGEAFF.

This clone was observed a handful of times. V and J are TRBV27 and TRBJ2-7; D is uncertain. CDR3 length: 13 residues. Germline V gene data show CDR1 as MNHEY and CDR2 as SMNVEV (reference sequence). The V end was cut by 5 bases, the J end by 1 base, with 9 bases between. CDR3 sequence (DNA): TGTGCCAGCAGTGACGGGTCTTCCTACGAGCAGTACTTC. The encoded protein is CASSDGSSYEQYF.

The CDR3 DNA is TGCGCCAGCAGCGTTGAACAGGGGGGCATCTACGAGCAGTACTTC. Protein product: CASSVEQGGIYEQYF. This rearrangement joins TRBV5-1 to TRBJ2-7; 8 bases map to TRBD1. The germline V gene has CDR1 SGHRS and CDR2 YFSETQ. The CDR3 has 15 amino acids. Trimming removed 4 bases from V and 3 bases from J; junction bases left unmatched: 9.

This clone appeared once. CDR3 region: CASSLASLNNEQFF. CDR3 in DNA: TGTGCCAGCAGTCTAGCTTCTCTCAACAATGAGCAGTTCTTC. J is TRBJ2-1 and V is TRBV7-3; tentative D call: TRBD2 (5 bases). This CDR3 has 14 residues. The ends were cut back, 6 bases at V and 5 bases at J, with 14 bases in the middle. Germline CDR1 and CDR2: SGHTA and FQGTGA.